This TCR beta chain was found in a study of T cell changes during pregnancy in multiple sclerosis. V was clipped by 3 bases and J by 4 bases, with 16 bases between them. Germline CDR1 reads SGHDT; CDR2 reads YYEEEE. The CDR3 totals 16 residues. Sequencing used immunoSEQ multiplex PCR; TCRdb keeps in-frame clones, though not all of them. The table records more than 75,000 clones, approximately 94% of them present only once. The receptor's source is a female donor with multiple sclerosis, enrolled in a pregnancy study. The material sequenced was peripheral blood, taken in the third trimester of pregnancy. The rearrangement links TRBV5-6 to TRBJ1-4; tentatively, D is TRBD1 (6 bases). CDR3 residues: CASSSLGTGNNEKLFF. The CDR3 DNA is TGTGCCAGCAGCTCCCTCGGTACAGGGAATAATGAAAAACTGTTTTTT.